These 31 T cell receptor beta chains were all obtained from the same sample, sequenced in a study of cytomegalovirus exposure and HLA in healthy donors. PCR involved 60 Vbeta and 13 Jbeta primers. Libraries were prepared by immunoSEQ multiplex PCR; TCRdb keeps only in-frame clonotypes and omits some of them. The table has fewer than 130,000 clones, 65% seen once. Specimen: PBMCs. The receptors originated from a man in his thirties or forties in good health and CMV-seropositive.

V and J are TRBV7-2 and TRBJ1-4; possibly TRBD1 for D (5 bases). Germline V gene lookup returns CDR1 SGHTA and CDR2 FQGNSA. V lost 6 bases and J lost 8, with 10 bases in between. The CDR3 is 12 residues long. The CDR3 DNA reads as TGTGCCAGCAGGGCAGGGATGGAAAAACTGTTTTTT. The encoded protein is CASRAGMEKLFF.

The chain combines TRBV19 with TRBJ1-1; D remains ambiguous. From germline, CDR1 is LNHDA and CDR2 SQIVND (reference sequence). This CDR3 is 13 amino acids long. Trimming pared 3 bases from V and 3 bases from J, leaving 8 bases between. CDR3 in amino acids: CASSMFGDTEAFF. The DNA of the CDR3 is TGTGCCAGTAGTATGTTCGGGGACACTGAAGCTTTCTTT.

The chain uses TRBV11-2 and TRBJ1-1; D remains ambiguous. The CDR3 has 13 amino acids. Germline loops: CDR1 SGHAT, CDR2 FQNNGV. Trimming removed 3 bases from V and 1 base from J, with 6 bases in between. CDR3 in DNA: TGTGCCAGCAGCTTTCAGCGGAACACTGAAGCTTTCTTT. It translates to CASSFQRNTEAFF.

A remark on this clone: A read error may account for a junction end that differs from germline. Different DNA sequences within this sample yield the same CDR3. This chain joins TRBV10-3 and TRBJ1-6, with TRBD1 matching 7 bases. Per germline, CDR1 ENHRY and CDR2 SYGVKD. This CDR3 contains 12 residues. CDR3 nucleotides: TGTGCCATCAGAGGGACAGATTCGCCCCTCCACTTT. This codes for CAIRGTDSPLHF.

This chain uses TRBV9 with TRBJ2-2; TRBD2 aligns across 7 bases. The CDR3 is 16 amino acids. Germline CDR1 and CDR2: SGDLS and YYNGEE. After removal of 0 bases from V and 5 bases from J, the junction contained 7 bases not matched to a gene. CDR3 sequence: CASSVDGLVGTGELFF. The CDR3 coding sequence is TGTGCCAGCAGCGTAGACGGACTAGTAGGGACCGGGGAGCTGTTTTTT.

This clone appeared a few times. The V and J genes are TRBV7-9 and TRBJ1-1; 9 positions agree with TRBD1. V lost 4 bases and J lost 4; bases outside the gene matches: 13. The CDR3 runs to 17 residues. Germline V gene lookup returns CDR1 SEHNR and CDR2 FQNEAQ (reference sequence). CDR3 sequence: CASSYGRQGGDGTEAFF. Here the CDR3 DNA reads TGTGCCAGCAGCTACGGTCGACAGGGGGGAGATGGCACTGAAGCTTTCTTT.

This clone was seen a few times. This chain joins TRBV6-5 and TRBJ1-2; TRBD1 matches at 10 bases. Looked up from germline, CDR1 is MNHEY and CDR2 is SVGAGI. The CDR3 loop spans 14 amino acids. Germline trimming cut 6 bases from V and 6 bases from J; bases unmatched to any gene: 7. CDR3 nucleotide sequence: TGTGCCAGCAGACCTCCCGGGACAGGGGATGGCTACACCTTC. The encoded protein is CASRPPGTGDGYTF.

The chain recombines TRBV5-6 with TRBJ2-7; 7 nucleotides agree with TRBD1. With 3 bases clipped from V and 6 bases from J, the junction kept 12 bases outside the gene matches. The CDR3 runs to 15 residues. Germline-derived CDR1 and CDR2 are SGHDT and YYEEEE. The CDR3 sequence: CASSSPKTGSLEQYF. CDR3 in DNA: TGTGCCAGCAGCTCACCGAAGACAGGGTCCCTCGAGCAGTACTTC.

This clone was counted only a few times. The rearrangement links TRBV6-5 to TRBJ1-3, with a weak D call TRBD1 (6 bases). V dropped 4 bases and J dropped 7 bases, with 11 bases sitting between them. Per germline, CDR1 MNHEY and CDR2 SVGAGI. The CDR3 sequence is 13 residues long. The CDR3 nucleotides read TGTGCCAGCAGTTTCGGGGGGCTTAACACCATATATTTT. Translating gives CASSFGGLNTIYF.

This chain connects TRBV18 to TRBJ2-3; 9 positions agree with TRBD2. V gave up 5 bases and J gave up 10 bases; unmatched junction bases: 13. Germline V gene lookup returns CDR1 KGHSH and CDR2 LQKENI. The CDR3 contains 15 residues. The CDR3 spells CASSTRLAGIWAQYF. The CDR3 bases are TGTGCCAGCTCAACCCGCCTAGCGGGGATATGGGCGCAGTATTTT.

This clone was observed a few times. J is TRBJ1-6 and V is TRBV9; D remains unclear. Germline V gives CDR1 SGDLS, CDR2 YYNGEE. Trimming took off 0 bases at V and 5 bases at J, with 12 bases between the two ends. This CDR3 comprises 16 residues. CDR3 loop: CASSVGAEPHNSPLHF. CDR3 coding DNA: TGTGCCAGCAGCGTAGGGGCAGAACCTCATAATTCACCCCTCCACTTT.

This clone was recorded a few times. The rearrangement joins TRBV5-4 to TRBJ2-7, with D possibly matching TRBD2 (6 bases). Germline CDR1 reads SGHNT; CDR2 reads YYREEE (reference sequence). V was trimmed by 4 bases and J by 4 bases, leaving 15 bases between them. This CDR3 is 14 amino acids long. The CDR3 coding sequence is TGTGCCAGCAGCCAGGAGGGGTCCTATTACGAGCAGTACTTC. Its translation is CASSQEGSYYEQYF.

In nucleotides, the CDR3 is TGTGCCAGCACACGACAGGGGCCGAACACTGAAGCTTTCTTT. Amino acid sequence: CASTRQGPNTEAFF. V is TRBV27 and J is TRBJ1-1, with TRBD1 identical over 8 bases. The CDR3 has 14 residues. Germline V gene lookup returns CDR1 MNHEY and CDR2 SMNVEV (reference sequence). The ends lost 7 bases at V and 1 base at J; junction bases unmatched: 5.

This clone was seen once. Here the CDR3 DNA reads TGTGCCAGAGGTCTAGTGGGGACAGCCTACGAGCAGTACTTC. It translates to CARGLVGTAYEQYF. The chain has TRBV7-5 and TRBJ2-7; the listed D gene, TRBD1, was not tested against the DNA. TRBV7-5 is deemed a pseudogene. The CDR3 is made up of 14 amino acids.

This clone showed up just a few times. The J gene is TRBJ2-6, the V gene TRBV7-9; TRBD1 matches at 7 bases. V lost 2 bases and J lost 0; bases outside the gene matches: 4. Germline CDR1 is SEHNR and CDR2 is FQNEAQ (reference sequence). This CDR3 is built from 17 residues. CDR3 sequence reads: CASSLRQGNSGANVLTF. The CDR3 nucleotides are TGTGCCAGCAGCTTACGACAGGGAAACTCTGGGGCCAACGTCCTGACTTTC.

V is TRBV19 and J is TRBJ1-3; D gene unclear. The CDR3 contains 14 residues. V lost 5 bases and J lost 0, with 8 bases in between. The germline V gene has CDR1 LNHDA and CDR2 SQIVND (reference sequence). The CDR3 reads CASSLAVSGNTIYF. Here the CDR3 DNA reads TGTGCCAGTAGTCTAGCTGTCTCTGGAAACACCATATATTTT.

The J gene is TRBJ2-7, the V gene TRBV6-5, with TRBD1 identical over 7 bases. V shed 5 bases and J 3 bases; nucleotides not matched to a gene: 4. This CDR3 region has 13 residues. CDR1 and CDR2 (germline): MNHEY, SVGAGI. This CDR3 reads CASSPRDSYEQYF. CDR3 coding DNA: TGTGCCAGCAGTCCCCGGGACAGCTACGAGCAGTACTTC.

This clone was seen only a few times. This chain connects TRBV29-1 to TRBJ1-1; D might be TRBD1 (5 bases). Germline V gene sequence: CDR1 SQVTM, CDR2 ANQGSEA. Trimming shortened V by 4 bases and J by 1 base, and 10 bases separated the two germline ends. CDR3 length: 13 amino acids. The CDR3 here is CSVARTGNTEAFF. The CDR3, as DNA: TGCAGCGTTGCCAGAACAGGGAACACTGAAGCTTTCTTT. The full variable domain, rest sourced from reference TRBV29-1 and TRBJ1-1, is SAVISQKPSRDICQRGTSLTIQCQVDSQVTMMFWYRQQPGQSLTLIATANQGSEATYESGFVIDKFPISRPNLTFSTLTVSNMSPEDSSIYLCSVARTGNTEAFFGQGTRLTVV.

A remark on this clone: The sample holds other DNA sequences that translate to the same CDR3. This chain links TRBV5-1 with TRBJ1-1; D not resolved. V lost 2 bases, J lost 3 bases, and 11 bases lay in between. Germline V CDR1 and CDR2: SGHRS, YFSETQ. The CDR3 loop spans 14 amino acids. CDR3 sequence reads: CASSFRGADTEAFF. The CDR3 DNA reads as TGCGCCAGCAGCTTCAGAGGTGCGGACACTGAAGCTTTCTTT. Variable domain in full (rest from reference TRBV5-1 and TRBJ1-1): KAGVTQTPRYLIKTRGQQVTLSCSPISGHRSVSWYQQTPGQGLQFLFEYFSETQRNKGNFPGRFSGRQFSNSRSEMNVSTLELGDSALYLCASSFRGADTEAFFGQGTRLTVV.

The sample holds a few counts of this clone. The V call is TRBV4-1, the J call TRBJ1-2; D may be TRBD1 (5 bases). V shed 4 bases and J shed 4 bases, with 13 bases lying between them. The germline gives CDR1 MGHRA, CDR2 YSYEKL. The CDR3 is made up of 14 amino acids. CDR3 loop: CASSRPGKGYGYTF. The CDR3, as DNA: TGCGCCAGCAGCCGCCCAGGGAAGGGCTATGGCTACACCTTC.

The V call is TRBV5-6, the J call TRBJ2-2; 7 bases are a match to TRBD1. J gave up 3 bases and V 3 bases, and 8 bases lay outside the gene matches. The CDR3 spans 16 residues. CDR1 and CDR2 from the germline V gene are SGHDT and YYEEEE. In DNA, the CDR3 is TGTGCCAGCAGCTGGGCCGGGACAGAAGACACCGGGGAGCTGTTTTTT. As protein: CASSWAGTEDTGELFF.

To note about this clone: The junction differs from germline at one of its ends, possibly a read error. This CDR3 reads CASGNRAMNTEAFF. CDR3 in DNA: TGTGCCAGCGGTAACAGGGCAATGAACACTGAAGCTTTCTTT. This chain links TRBV4-1 with TRBJ1-1; tentative D call: TRBD1 (6 bases). Germline V gives CDR1 MGHRA, CDR2 YSYEKL. The CDR3 length is 14 residues.

The chain recombines TRBV19 with TRBJ2-7, with a tentative D call TRBD2 (5 bases). V shed 7 bases and J shed 7 bases, with 14 bases lying between them. Looked up from germline, CDR1 is LNHDA and CDR2 is SQIVND (reference sequence). The CDR3 consists of 12 residues. The CDR3 nucleotides are TGTGCCAGTACCAATGGTGGCGGGGAGCAGTACTTC. Its translation is CASTNGGGEQYF.

This chain links TRBV27 with TRBJ2-1; 9 nucleotides agree with TRBD1. The CDR3 extends over 13 amino acids. V shed 5 bases, J shed 9 bases, and the junction held 5 bases outside the gene matches. CDR1 and CDR2 (germline): MNHEY, SMNVEV (reference sequence). The CDR3 DNA reads as TGTGCCAGCAGTACCGGACAGGGGACTGAGCAGTTCTTC. Translation: CASSTGQGTEQFF.

This clone was found a few times. This chain uses TRBV9 with TRBJ1-2; 8 nucleotides line up with TRBD1. CDR3 length: 13 residues. Germline V gene lookup returns CDR1 SGDLS and CDR2 YYNGEE. V dropped 2 bases and J dropped 3; count of bases not matched to a gene: 0. Here the CDR3 reads CASSVDRDYGYTF. Here the CDR3 DNA reads TGTGCCAGCAGCGTGGACAGGGACTATGGCTACACCTTC.

The chain recombines TRBV4-1 with TRBJ1-1, with TRBD1 as a possible D gene (5 bases). The CDR3 totals 14 residues. Trimming took off 2 bases at V and 3 bases at J, with 10 bases between the two ends. In germline, CDR1 is MGHRA, CDR2 YSYEKL. CDR3 DNA: TGCGCCAGCAGCCAACGGGGGGTGGACACTGAAGCTTTCTTT. Translating it yields CASSQRGVDTEAFF.

The rearrangement links TRBV5-8 to TRBJ2-7; 7 positions match TRBD1. The CDR3 sequence is 12 residues long. Germline V gene data show CDR1 as SGHTS and CDR2 as YDEGEE. The V gene end was trimmed by 3 bases and the J gene end by 5 bases; junction bases not matched to a gene: 2. The CDR3 protein is CASSYRGNEQYF. In nucleotides, the CDR3 is TGTGCCAGCAGCTACAGGGGAAACGAGCAGTACTTC.

The chain joins TRBV4-1 to TRBJ1-2; 8 nucleotides agree with TRBD1. The CDR3 extends over 14 amino acids. V lost 8 bases and J lost 6; bases outside the gene matches: 11. Germline V lookup: CDR1 MGHRA, CDR2 YSYEKL. CDR3 sequence reads: CASRRTGSRDGYTF. In DNA, the CDR3 is TGCGCCAGCCGACGGACAGGGAGCAGAGATGGCTACACCTTC.

The chain combines TRBV5-1 with TRBJ2-7; 9 nucleotides agree with TRBD2. The CDR3 is 14 residues long. CDR1 and CDR2 from the germline V gene are SGHRS and YFSETQ. V gave up 4 bases and J gave up 8 bases; unmatched junction bases: 10. CDR3: CASSPRGGFGKQYF. In DNA form, the CDR3 reads TGCGCCAGCAGCCCGCGGGGGGGGTTCGGCAAGCAGTACTTC.

This chain uses TRBV6-5 with TRBJ1-5, with 7 bases matching TRBD1. V trimming: 5 bases; J trimming: 6 bases; junction bases outside the gene matches: 7. From germline, CDR1 is MNHEY and CDR2 SVGAGI. The CDR3 is 14 residues long. CDR3 in amino acids: CASSGTTGVQPQHF. CDR3 DNA: TGTGCCAGCAGTGGAACTACAGGGGTTCAGCCCCAGCATTTT.

This chain joins TRBV14 and TRBJ1-2, with no clear D. Germline assignment: CDR1 SGHDN and CDR2 FVKESK. The V end lost 1 base, the J end lost 12 bases, and 12 bases lay between the germline ends. This CDR3 has 12 residues. The CDR3 region has the DNA TGTGCCAGCAGCCAAGCGTGGGCTGACCACACCTTC. Amino acid sequence: CASSQAWADHTF.